These T cell receptor beta chains were read from a single sample in a study of OX40 agonist ivuxolimab in advanced cancers. Some clones are missing from TCRdb's copy, which holds only in-frame ones; the method was immunoSEQ multiplex PCR. Of around 80,000 clones detected, around 87% appear once; the ten largest clones hold 2% to 3%. The source material was CD4+ or CD8+ T cells sorted from blood, sampled in a trial of the OX40 agonist ivuxolimab. The receptors stem from an adult with an advanced solid tumor such as melanoma, head and neck, liver or kidney cancer. Each CDR3 is given with its conserved first and last residue. A D gene is named only where the DNA matches it firmly. Not all rows give a size; the values are once, few, many and, for expanded clones, a class.

j_call,d_call,v_call,cdr3_length,clone_size,cdr3_aa,cdr3_nt
TRBJ2-3,TRBD2,TRBV6-9,15,NA,CASSYPPSGRDTQYF,TGTGCCAGCAGTTATCCCCCTAGCGGGAGAGATACGCAGTATTTT
TRBJ1-1,NA,TRBV7-2,15,NA,CASRQGGLMNTEAFF,TGTGCCAGCAGACAGGGCGGCCTAATGAACACTGAAGCTTTCTTT
TRBJ1-3,NA,TRBV9,12,NA,CASSADHSTIYF,TGTGCCAGCAGCGCCGATCACAGCACCATATATTTT
TRBJ1-3,NA,TRBV9,12,NA,CASSVDRNTIYF,TGTGCCAGCAGCGTAGACCGGAACACCATATATTTT
TRBJ1-4,NA,TRBV18,15,NA,CASSPSGRGGEKLFF,TGTGCCAGCTCACCATCGGGCAGGGGAGGCGAAAAACTGTTTTTT
TRBJ2-5,NA,TRBV6-5,13,NA,CASSPWGQETQYF,TGTGCCAGCAGCCCTTGGGGCCAAGAGACCCAGTACTTC
TRBJ2-1,NA,TRBV19,13,NA,CASSPTPAAGQFF,TGTGCCAGTAGTCCGACGCCCGCCGCGGGGCAGTTCTTC
TRBJ1-5,NA,TRBV28,14,NA,CASTLGGSNQPQHF,TGTGCCAGTACTCTAGGGGGTAGCAATCAGCCCCAGCATTTT
TRBJ2-5,NA,TRBV5-4,15,NA,CASSLLSGYQETQYF,TGTGCCAGCAGCTTATTGAGCGGCTACCAAGAGACCCAGTACTTC
TRBJ2-7,NA,TRBV7-2,16,once,CASSLAGATIDTTQYF,TGTGCCAGCAGCTTAGCGGGGGCCACCATAGATACGACGCAGTACTTC
TRBJ2-3,NA,TRBV7-2,11,NA,CASRSTDTQYF,TGTGCCAGCCGCAGCACAGATACGCAGTATTTT
TRBJ2-5,NA,TRBV5-4,14,NA,CASSLYLIGETQYF,TGTGCCAGCAGCTTGTACTTGATAGGGGAGACCCAGTACTTC
TRBJ2-1,NA,TRBV15,18,NA,CATSITPTGLGVHNEQFF,TGTGCCACCAGCATAACTCCAACAGGGCTCGGGGTGCACAATGAGCAGTTCTTC
TRBJ1-4,NA,TRBV5-5,14,NA,CASSLDGGEEKLFF,TGTGCCAGCAGCTTGGACGGGGGCGAAGAAAAACTGTTTTTT
TRBJ1-1,NA,TRBV19,16,NA,CASNIGGGQLNTEAFF,TGTGCCAGTAACATCGGGGGGGGACAACTGAACACTGAAGCTTTCTTT
TRBJ2-3,TRBD1,TRBV6-6,16,NA,CASKSTGTGVGDTQYF,TGTGCCAGCAAGTCCACCGGGACAGGGGTAGGAGATACGCAGTATTTT
TRBJ1-1,NA,TRBV7-3,15,NA,CASSLTWAGNTEAFF,TGTGCCAGCAGCTTAACGTGGGCGGGAAACACTGAAGCTTTCTTT
TRBJ1-4,NA,TRBV9,17,NA,CASSVGRGKETNEKLFF,TGTGCCAGCAGCGTAGGTCGAGGGAAGGAAACTAATGAAAAACTGTTTTTT
TRBJ2-2,TRBD1,TRBV7-9,16,NA,CASSLGAGQATGEPFF,TGTGCCAGCAGCTTAGGGGCGGGACAGGCCACCGGGGAGCCGTTTTTT
TRBJ1-6,TRBD1,TRBV10-3,15,NA,CAISVGGTEDSPLHF,TGTGCCATCAGTGTAGGTGGGACAGAGGATTCACCCCTCCACTTT
TRBJ1-1,NA,TRBV9,14,NA,CASSVLDRNTEAFF,TGTGCCAGCAGCGTACTAGACAGGAACACTGAAGCTTTCTTT
TRBJ2-5,NA,TRBV28,13,once,CASESGDQETQYF,TGTGCCAGCGAATCGGGGGATCAAGAGACCCAGTACTTC
TRBJ1-1,NA,TRBV6-4,13,NA,CASSPEYQTEAFF,TGTGCCAGCAGCCCAGAGTATCAGACTGAAGCTTTCTTT
TRBJ2-5,NA,TRBV15,13,NA,CATSQIMDGAQYF,TGTGCCACCAGCCAGATCATGGACGGGGCCCAGTACTTC
TRBJ2-2,TRBD1,TRBV7-3,15,NA,CASSRTGVATGELFF,TGTGCCAGCAGCAGGACAGGGGTTGCCACCGGGGAGCTGTTTTTT
TRBJ2-2,NA,TRBV5-1,15,few,CASSLRGADTGELFF,TGCGCCAGCAGCTTAAGGGGGGCGGACACCGGGGAGCTGTTTTTT
TRBJ1-1,NA,TRBV9,16,NA,CASSVTPTVAGTEAFF,TGTGCCAGCAGCGTAACGCCGACAGTTGCGGGCACTGAAGCTTTCTTT
TRBJ2-1,NA,TRBV7-3,16,NA,CASSLAGDISYNEQFF,TGTGCCAGCAGCCTCGCGGGGGACATCTCCTACAATGAGCAGTTCTTC
TRBJ2-3,NA,TRBV23-1,15,few,CASSQGQTSTDTQYF,TGCGCCAGCAGTCAAGGACAGACTAGCACAGATACGCAGTATTTT
TRBJ2-7,TRBD2,TRBV4-3,15,NA,CASSPLAGVAYEQYF,TGCGCCAGCAGCCCACTAGCGGGGGTCGCCTACGAGCAGTACTTC
TRBJ1-6,NA,TRBV5-1,12,once,CASSLDASPLHF,TGCGCCAGCAGCTTGGATGCTTCACCCCTCCACTTT
TRBJ1-3,NA,TRBV18,16,once,CASSPPNSHSGNTIYF,TGTGCCAGCTCACCACCGAACAGCCACTCTGGAAACACCATATATTTT
TRBJ2-1,NA,TRBV28,18,NA,CASTSGAGVFSSYNEQFF,TGTGCCAGTACATCAGGAGCCGGGGTTTTCAGCTCCTACAATGAGCAGTTCTTC
TRBJ1-1,NA,TRBV11-2,13,few,CASSLQGNTEAFF,TGTGCCAGCAGCTTGCAGGGGAACACTGAAGCTTTCTTT
TRBJ2-3,NA,TRBV7-3,14,NA,CASSLTGGSDTQYF,TGTGCCAGCAGCTTAACGGGGGGATCGGATACGCAGTATTTT
TRBJ1-1,TRBD1,TRBV4-1,16,NA,CASSQDRTGQGTEAFF,TGCGCCAGCAGCCAAGATCGGACAGGGCAGGGGACTGAAGCTTTCTTT
TRBJ2-3,TRBD2,TRBV7-3,14,NA,CASSPGLGSDTQYF,TGTGCCAGCAGCCCCGGACTAGGCTCAGATACGCAGTATTTT
TRBJ1-3,NA,TRBV10-2,16,NA,CASSEFLGGSGNTIYF,TGCGCCAGCAGTGAGTTCCTGGGAGGTTCTGGAAACACCATATATTTT
TRBJ2-1,TRBD2,TRBV28,17,NA,CASSFGKLAGKRNEQFF,TGTGCCAGCAGTTTTGGCAAACTAGCGGGGAAGAGGAATGAGCAGTTCTTC
TRBJ2-5,TRBD1,TRBV19,15,NA,CASSIWGTGGETQYF,TGTGCCAGTAGTATCTGGGGGACAGGGGGAGAGACCCAGTACTTC
TRBJ2-5,NA,TRBV5-1,14,NA,CASSGGQGQETQYF,TGCGCCAGCAGCGGGGGGCAGGGGCAAGAGACCCAGTACTTC
TRBJ2-7,NA,TRBV2,13,NA,CATQLELSYEQYF,TGTGCCACCCAACTGGAGCTCTCCTACGAGCAGTACTTC
TRBJ1-4,TRBD1,TRBV7-9,16,NA,CASSGQGALTNEKLFF,TGTGCCAGCAGCGGACAGGGGGCTCTTACTAATGAAAAACTGTTTTTT